The 18 T cell receptor beta chains presented below share a single source sample, sequenced in a study of long-term antiretroviral therapy in people with HIV. Survey level was the resolution at which the v3.0 immunoSEQ assay ran. Repertoires were generated with immunoSEQ multiplex PCR, while TCRdb's copy carries only in-frame clones and drops some. The repertoire holds some 31,000 clones, with 90% to 95% as singletons. This specimen consisted of unsorted PBMCs, obtained 7.4 years after starting antiretroviral therapy. Receptor source: a man aged 45-65 years with HIV.

The genes are TRBV5-1 and TRBJ2-3; 9 nucleotides line up with TRBD2. The CDR3 is 18 amino acids. The junction had 12 bases not matched to a gene; V was cut back by 2 bases and J by 2 bases. The germline gives CDR1 SGHRS, CDR2 YFSETQ. DNA for the CDR3: TGCGCCAGCAGCTTAGGCCTTGGCGGGGGGGCCGACACAGATACGCAGTATTTT. Protein: CASSLGLGGGADTDTQYF.

The J gene is TRBJ2-2, the V gene TRBV15; perhaps TRBD1 as D (6 bases). Germline V CDR1 and CDR2: LNHNV, YYDKDF (reference sequence). The CDR3 is made up of 17 amino acids. Trimming removed 0 bases at V and 3 bases at J, with 14 bases between. CDR3 in DNA: TGTGCCACCAGCAGAGATTCCAGGGGCCTCGACACCGGGGAGCTGTTTTTT. Translating it yields CATSRDSRGLDTGELFF.

The V call is TRBV7-8, the J call TRBJ2-1; D possibly corresponds to TRBD1 (6 bases). The V end was cut by 4 bases, the J end by 6 bases, with 7 bases between. CDR3 length equals 12 residues. In germline, CDR1 is SGHVS, CDR2 FQNEAQ. The CDR3 nucleotides are TGTGCCAGCAGCTCACAGGGCAATGAGCAGTTCTTC. The encoded protein is CASSSQGNEQFF.

V and J are TRBV9 and TRBJ1-6; a possible D gene is TRBD1 (5 bases). Germline CDR1 reads SGDLS; CDR2 reads YYNGEE. The CDR3 runs 15 residues. V lost 5 bases and J lost 7, with 16 bases in between. The CDR3 reads CASSASQGYNSPLHF. The CDR3 DNA reads as TGTGCCAGCAGTGCTTCCCAGGGTTACAATTCACCCCTCCACTTT.

The chain employs TRBV5-4 and TRBJ2-3, with D possibly TRBD1 on 6 matching bases. Germline CDR1 and CDR2: SGHNT and YYREEE (reference sequence). This CDR3 has 16 amino acids. Trimming took 4 bases from V and 1 from J, leaving 16 bases between them. The CDR3 loop reads CASSGPPGQGTDTQYF. CDR3 in DNA: TGTGCCAGCAGCGGCCCCCCGGGACAAGGCACAGATACGCAGTATTTT.

The J gene is TRBJ2-1, the V gene TRBV11-2; D is perhaps TRBD1 (5 bases). The V gene's germline CDR1 is SGHAT and CDR2 FQNNGV. The length of the CDR3 is 15 residues. Trimming left V 0 bases short and J 10 bases short, with 16 bases between. Here the CDR3 DNA reads TGTGCCAGCAGCTTAGACAGGGTGGTAGTTAACGAGCAGTTCTTC. Protein sequence: CASSLDRVVVNEQFF.

The chain couples TRBV19 to TRBJ2-1, with 7 nucleotides matching TRBD1. Germline V gene sequence: CDR1 LNHDA, CDR2 SQIVND (reference sequence). V gave up 3 bases and J gave up 4 bases; unmatched junction bases: 33. The CDR3 loop spans 24 amino acids. The CDR3 here is CASSMGPSTGVKEAAALKYNEQFF. CDR3 DNA sequence: TGTGCCAGTAGTATGGGACCGAGTACAGGGGTGAAAGAGGCCGCAGCCCTCAAGTACAATGAGCAGTTCTTC. The whole variable domain, filled in from reference TRBV19 and TRBJ2-1, reads DGGITQSPKYLFRKEGQNVTLSCEQNLNHDAMYWYRQDPGQGLRLIYYSQIVNDFQKGDIAEGYSVSREKKESFPLTVTSAQKNPTAFYLCASSMGPSTGVKEAAALKYNEQFFGPGTRLTVL.

The rearrangement links TRBV5-1 to TRBJ1-1, with D perhaps matching TRBD1 (5 bases). The CDR3 totals 15 residues. V was trimmed by 4 bases and J by 3 bases, leaving 16 bases between them. From germline, CDR1 is SGHRS and CDR2 YFSETQ. The CDR3 here is CASSVGGDHYTEAFF. The CDR3 DNA follows: TGCGCCAGCAGCGTGGGGGGGGACCACTACACTGAAGCTTTCTTT.

V is TRBV19 and J is TRBJ2-7; unclear D gene. The length of the CDR3 is 12 residues. V lost 3 bases and J 3 bases, leaving 6 bases between the germline ends. Germline V CDR1 and CDR2: LNHDA, SQIVND (reference sequence). CDR3 DNA: TGTGCCAGTAGTATCGGAAACTACGAGCAGTACTTC. Its protein product is CASSIGNYEQYF.

The genes are TRBV6-5 and TRBJ2-2; D call uncertain. V was shortened by 6 bases and J by 1 base, with 9 bases between the two germline ends. Germline V gives CDR1 MNHEY, CDR2 SVGAGI. The CDR3 covers 14 residues. The CDR3 loop reads CASSYRENTGELFF. In nucleotides, the CDR3 is TGTGCCAGCAGCTACAGAGAGAACACCGGGGAGCTGTTTTTT.

The J gene is TRBJ2-1, the V gene TRBV5-8; D is perhaps TRBD1 (6 bases). Germline assignment: CDR1 SGHTS and CDR2 YDEGEE. This CDR3 comprises 15 residues. V was cut by 1 base and J by 5 bases, with 13 bases left in between. The CDR3, as DNA: TGTGCCAGCAGCTTGCGATGGGGGCGAGACAATGAGCAGTTCTTC. It is translated as CASSLRWGRDNEQFF.

The chain employs TRBV5-8 and TRBJ2-4; D not certain. In germline, CDR1 is SGHTS, CDR2 YDEGEE. The V end lost 1 base, the J end lost 0 bases, and 17 bases lay between the germline ends. The CDR3 has 18 residues. The CDR3 sequence: CASSLPQSVHLAKNIQYF. The CDR3 region has the DNA TGTGCCAGCAGCTTGCCCCAGTCCGTTCACCTAGCCAAAAACATTCAGTACTTC.

V gene TRBV5-5 combines with J gene TRBJ1-3; D remains ambiguous. Germline-derived CDR1 and CDR2 are SGHKS and YYEKEE (reference sequence). This CDR3 has 14 amino acids. V lost 0 bases and J lost 3, with 7 bases in between. The CDR3 loop is CASSLEGYGNTIYF. CDR3 nucleotide sequence: TGTGCCAGCAGCTTGGAAGGGTATGGAAACACCATATATTTT.

The chain recombines TRBV5-4 with TRBJ2-3, with TRBD1 matching over 7 bases. This CDR3 is built from 17 residues. Germline CDR1 is SGHNT and CDR2 is YYREEE (reference sequence). V trimming: 2 bases; J trimming: 0 bases; junction bases outside the gene matches: 9. DNA of the CDR3: TGTGCCAGCAGCTTCGGAAGGGGGCCGACGAGCACAGATACGCAGTATTTT. Protein sequence: CASSFGRGPTSTDTQYF.

This chain uses TRBV19 with TRBJ1-2; D gene uncertain. V lost 2 bases and J lost 4, with 8 bases in between. Germline CDR1 reads LNHDA; CDR2 reads SQIVND (reference sequence). The CDR3 has 13 residues. CDR3 nucleotide sequence: TGTGCCAGTAGTATAAATGCAGCCTATGGCTACACCTTC. Translating it yields CASSINAAYGYTF. Drawing the rest from reference TRBV19 and TRBJ1-2, the complete variable domain is DGGITQSPKYLFRKEGQNVTLSCEQNLNHDAMYWYRQDPGQGLRLIYYSQIVNDFQKGDIAEGYSVSREKKESFPLTVTSAQKNPTAFYLCASSINAAYGYTFGSGTRLTVV.

The chain combines TRBV9 with TRBJ1-1; TRBD1 matches at 7 bases. The germline CDR1 and CDR2 sequences are SGDLS and YYNGEE. V dropped 4 bases and J dropped 6; count of bases not matched to a gene: 9. CDR3 length: 14 residues. This chain's CDR3 is CASSLSGGFAEAFF. The CDR3 bases are TGTGCCAGCAGCCTCTCAGGGGGTTTCGCTGAAGCTTTCTTT.

V and J are TRBV6-6 and TRBJ2-7; a weak D match, TRBD2 (6 bases). Trimming took off 7 bases at V and 2 bases at J, with 18 bases between the two ends. In germline, CDR1 is MNHNY, CDR2 SVGAGI (reference sequence). The CDR3 contains 15 residues. The CDR3 spells CASTPSGTFPYEQYF. Here the CDR3 DNA reads TGTGCCAGCACCCCATCAGGGACTTTTCCCTACGAGCAGTACTTC.

This clone was detected once. The chain uses TRBV7-9 and TRBJ2-3; D gene unclear. The V gene lost 1 base and the J gene lost 5 bases, with 10 bases spanning the gap. Germline V gives CDR1 SEHNR, CDR2 FQNEAQ (reference sequence). This CDR3 has 14 residues. CDR3 coding DNA: TGTGCCAGCAGCTTAGGGCAGGTAAAAGATACGCAGTATTTT. Translation gives CASSLGQVKDTQYF.